Sequencing of this T cell receptor (beta chain) was carried out in a study of blood T cell repertoires in COVID-19. Looking at the study overall: Samples of COVID-19 (acute and convalescent) were obtained from the United States, Italy and Spain. PBMCs, B-cell-depleted T cells, or T cells were the source of the cDNA or gDNA that made up the material.

Per the original methods: The authors estimated nucleated cell counts from reference gene primer amplification. Data came from immunoSEQ multiplex PCR; TCRdb stores just in-frame clones and leaves some out. D and trimming were read from the DNA, whereas the V and J calls and clone size are those reported in that table. The sample consists of 90,000 to 130,000 clones, around 68% of them appearing once. This clone was seen only a few times. Other nucleotide sequences in the sample specify the same CDR3. Material: peripheral blood. The sequence was obtained from an older woman with acute or convalescent COVID-19.

The CDR3 bases are TGTGCCAGCAGCTTGGGAGGGACAGGGGCAGGAGGCACTGAAGCTTTCTTT. Protein: CASSLGGTGAGGTEAFF. The rearrangement uses TRBV5-4 and TRBJ1-1, with 10 nucleotides matching TRBD1. The CDR3 contains 17 residues. Trimming took 0 bases from V and 4 from J; bases not matched to a gene: 9. Germline values: CDR1 SGHNT, CDR2 YYREEE (reference sequence).